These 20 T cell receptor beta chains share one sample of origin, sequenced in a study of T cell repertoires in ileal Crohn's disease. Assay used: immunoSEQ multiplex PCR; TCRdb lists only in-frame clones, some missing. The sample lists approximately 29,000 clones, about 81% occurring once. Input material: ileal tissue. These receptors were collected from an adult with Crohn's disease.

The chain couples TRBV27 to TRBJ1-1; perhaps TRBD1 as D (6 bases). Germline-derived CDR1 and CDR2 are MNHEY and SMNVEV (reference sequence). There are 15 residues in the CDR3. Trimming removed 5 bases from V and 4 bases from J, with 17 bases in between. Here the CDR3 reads CASSRSGAVGTEAFF. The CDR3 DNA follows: TGTGCCAGCAGTCGATCAGGGGCCGTTGGCACTGAAGCTTTCTTT.

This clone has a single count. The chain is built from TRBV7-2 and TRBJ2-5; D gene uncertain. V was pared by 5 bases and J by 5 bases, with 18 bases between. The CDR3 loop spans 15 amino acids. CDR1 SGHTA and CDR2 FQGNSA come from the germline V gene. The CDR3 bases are TGTGCCAGCAGCCCGAGACAAGTAATTAGGGAGACCCAGTACTTC. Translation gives CASSPRQVIRETQYF.

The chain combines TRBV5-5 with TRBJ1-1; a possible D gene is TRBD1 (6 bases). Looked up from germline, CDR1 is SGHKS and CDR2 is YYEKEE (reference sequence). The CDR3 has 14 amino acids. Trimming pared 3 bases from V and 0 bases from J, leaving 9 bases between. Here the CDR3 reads CASSSGQMNTEAFF. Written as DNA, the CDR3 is TGTGCCAGCAGCTCAGGACAGATGAACACTGAAGCTTTCTTT. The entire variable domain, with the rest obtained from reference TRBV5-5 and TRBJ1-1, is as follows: DAGVTQSPTHLIKTRGQQVTLRCSPISGHKSVSWYQQVLGQGPQFIFQYYEKEERGRGNFPDRFSARQFPNYSSELNVNALLLGDSALYLCASSSGQMNTEAFFGQGTRLTVV.

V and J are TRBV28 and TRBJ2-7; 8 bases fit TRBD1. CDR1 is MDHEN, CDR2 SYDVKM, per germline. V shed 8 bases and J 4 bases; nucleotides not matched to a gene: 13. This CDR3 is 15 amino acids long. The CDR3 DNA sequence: TGTGCCAGCTCTCTTCACGGACAGGGATCATACGAGCAGTACTTC. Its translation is CASSLHGQGSYEQYF.

The CDR3 DNA reads TGTGCCAGCTCACCACAGGGCCGGGGAAACATTCAGTACTTC. Translated, it gives CASSPQGRGNIQYF. The chain uses TRBV18 and TRBJ2-4; D is possibly TRBD2 (5 bases). The CDR3 sequence is 14 residues long. V shed 1 base and J shed 6 bases, with 10 bases lying between them. CDR1 KGHSH and CDR2 LQKENI come from the germline V gene.

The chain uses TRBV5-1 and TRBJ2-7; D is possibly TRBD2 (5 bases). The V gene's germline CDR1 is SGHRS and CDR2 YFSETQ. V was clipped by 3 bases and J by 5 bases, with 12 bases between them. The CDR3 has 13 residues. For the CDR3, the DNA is TGCGCCAGCAGCTACACTGCGGGTGACGAGCAGTACTTC. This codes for CASSYTAGDEQYF.

The chain's CDR3 is CASSFDSFYGYTF. In DNA form, the CDR3 reads TGTGCCAGCAGTTTTGACAGTTTCTATGGCTACACCTTC. V is TRBV6-5 and J is TRBJ1-2; a possible D gene is TRBD1 (5 bases). CDR1 and CDR2 from the germline V gene are MNHEY and SVGAGI. CDR3 size: 13 residues. With 4 bases removed from V and 4 bases from J, the gap between germline ends came to 10 bases.

As DNA, the CDR3 is TGTGCCTGCCATCGGGGGTTCTACGAGCAGTACTTC. It yields the protein CACHRGFYEQYF. The chain uses TRBV30 and TRBJ2-7, with a tentative D call TRBD2 (6 bases). The CDR3 contains 12 residues. Between the trimmed V and J ends, which lost 6 bases and 3 bases, there was a span of 12 bases. Germline lookup yields CDR1 GTSNPN and CDR2 SVGIG (reference sequence).

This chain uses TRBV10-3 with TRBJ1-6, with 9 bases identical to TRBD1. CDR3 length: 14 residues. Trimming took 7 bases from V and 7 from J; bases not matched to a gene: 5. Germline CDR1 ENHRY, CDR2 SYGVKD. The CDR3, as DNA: TGTGCCATCACCAAGACAGGGGGGAATTCACCCCTCCACTTT. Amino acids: CAITKTGGNSPLHF.

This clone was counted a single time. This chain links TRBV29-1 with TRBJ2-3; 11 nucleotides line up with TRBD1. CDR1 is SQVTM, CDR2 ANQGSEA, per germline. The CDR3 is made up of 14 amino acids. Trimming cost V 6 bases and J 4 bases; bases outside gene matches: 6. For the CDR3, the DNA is TGCAGCGTAGGACAGGGGGCTTACCCAGATACGCAGTATTTT. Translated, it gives CSVGQGAYPDTQYF.

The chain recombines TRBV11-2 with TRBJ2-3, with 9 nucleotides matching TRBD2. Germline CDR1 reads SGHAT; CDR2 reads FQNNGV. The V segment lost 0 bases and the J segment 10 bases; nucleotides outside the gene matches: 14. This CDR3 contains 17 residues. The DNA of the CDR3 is TGTGCCAGCAGCTTAGATCTAGTTGCGGGGGGGAAAGTTTCGCAGTATTTT. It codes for CASSLDLVAGGKVSQYF.

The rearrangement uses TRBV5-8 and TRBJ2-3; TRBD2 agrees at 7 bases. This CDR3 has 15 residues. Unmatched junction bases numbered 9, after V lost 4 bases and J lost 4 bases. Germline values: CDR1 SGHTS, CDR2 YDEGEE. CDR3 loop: CASSILSGVADTQYF. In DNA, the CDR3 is TGTGCCAGCAGCATCTTAAGCGGGGTCGCAGATACGCAGTATTTT.

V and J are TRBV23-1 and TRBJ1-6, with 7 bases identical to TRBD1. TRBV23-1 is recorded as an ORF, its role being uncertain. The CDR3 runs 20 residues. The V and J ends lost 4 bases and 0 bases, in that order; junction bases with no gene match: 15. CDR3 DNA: TGCGCCAGCAGTCCGGCGGGCCAGGGGGTAAAGAGCTCCTATAATTCACCCCTCCACTTT. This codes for CASSPAGQGVKSSYNSPLHF.

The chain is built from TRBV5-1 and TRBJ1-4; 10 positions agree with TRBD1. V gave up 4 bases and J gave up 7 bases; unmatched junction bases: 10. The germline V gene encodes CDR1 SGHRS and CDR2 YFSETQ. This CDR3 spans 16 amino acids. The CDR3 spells CASSKTGGESREKLFF. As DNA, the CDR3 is TGCGCCAGCAGCAAGACAGGGGGCGAAAGCCGTGAAAAACTGTTTTTT.

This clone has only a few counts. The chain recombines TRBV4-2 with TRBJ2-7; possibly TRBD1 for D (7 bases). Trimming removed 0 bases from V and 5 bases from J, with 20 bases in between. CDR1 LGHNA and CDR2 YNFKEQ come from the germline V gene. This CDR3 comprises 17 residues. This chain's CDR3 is CASSQDYVRDSRNEQYF. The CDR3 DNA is TGTGCCAGCAGCCAAGATTATGTGCGGGACAGCCGAAACGAGCAGTACTTC.

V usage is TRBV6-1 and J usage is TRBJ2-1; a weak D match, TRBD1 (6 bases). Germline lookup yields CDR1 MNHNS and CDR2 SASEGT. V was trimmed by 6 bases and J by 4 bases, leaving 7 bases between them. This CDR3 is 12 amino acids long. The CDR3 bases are TGTGCCAGCAGAACAGGGTACAATGAGCAGTTCTTC. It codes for CASRTGYNEQFF.

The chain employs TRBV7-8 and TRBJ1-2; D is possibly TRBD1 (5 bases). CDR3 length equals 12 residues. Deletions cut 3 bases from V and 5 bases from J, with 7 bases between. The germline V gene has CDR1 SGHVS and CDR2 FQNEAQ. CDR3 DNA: TGTGCCAGCAGCTTTGGGGGGTATGGCTACACCTTC. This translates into CASSFGGYGYTF.

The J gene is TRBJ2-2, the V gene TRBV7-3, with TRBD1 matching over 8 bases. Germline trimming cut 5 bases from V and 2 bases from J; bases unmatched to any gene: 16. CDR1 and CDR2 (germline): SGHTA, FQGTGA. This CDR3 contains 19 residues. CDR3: CASSLQGGGTGSNTGELFF. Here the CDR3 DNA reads TGTGCCAGCAGCCTCCAGGGCGGTGGGACAGGTTCTAACACCGGGGAGCTGTTTTTT. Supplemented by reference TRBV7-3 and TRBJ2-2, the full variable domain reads GAGVSQTPSNKVTEKGKYVELRCDPISGHTALYWYRQSLGQGPEFLIYFQGTGAADDSGLPNDRFFAVRPEGSVSTLKIQRTERGDSAVYLCASSLQGGGTGSNTGELFFGEGSRLTVL.

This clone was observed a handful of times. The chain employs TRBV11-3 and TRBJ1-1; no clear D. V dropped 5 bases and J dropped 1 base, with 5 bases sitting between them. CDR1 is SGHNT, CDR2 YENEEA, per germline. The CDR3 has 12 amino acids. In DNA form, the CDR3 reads TGTGCCAGCAGCGCACAGAACACTGAAGCTTTCTTT. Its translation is CASSAQNTEAFF.

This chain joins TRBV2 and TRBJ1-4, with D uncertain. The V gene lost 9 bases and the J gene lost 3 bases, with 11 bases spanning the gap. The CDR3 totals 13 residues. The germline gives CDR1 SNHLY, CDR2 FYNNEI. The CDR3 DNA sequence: TGTGCCAGTCAGAAGTTGGCTAATGAAAAACTGTTTTTT. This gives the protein CASQKLANEKLFF.